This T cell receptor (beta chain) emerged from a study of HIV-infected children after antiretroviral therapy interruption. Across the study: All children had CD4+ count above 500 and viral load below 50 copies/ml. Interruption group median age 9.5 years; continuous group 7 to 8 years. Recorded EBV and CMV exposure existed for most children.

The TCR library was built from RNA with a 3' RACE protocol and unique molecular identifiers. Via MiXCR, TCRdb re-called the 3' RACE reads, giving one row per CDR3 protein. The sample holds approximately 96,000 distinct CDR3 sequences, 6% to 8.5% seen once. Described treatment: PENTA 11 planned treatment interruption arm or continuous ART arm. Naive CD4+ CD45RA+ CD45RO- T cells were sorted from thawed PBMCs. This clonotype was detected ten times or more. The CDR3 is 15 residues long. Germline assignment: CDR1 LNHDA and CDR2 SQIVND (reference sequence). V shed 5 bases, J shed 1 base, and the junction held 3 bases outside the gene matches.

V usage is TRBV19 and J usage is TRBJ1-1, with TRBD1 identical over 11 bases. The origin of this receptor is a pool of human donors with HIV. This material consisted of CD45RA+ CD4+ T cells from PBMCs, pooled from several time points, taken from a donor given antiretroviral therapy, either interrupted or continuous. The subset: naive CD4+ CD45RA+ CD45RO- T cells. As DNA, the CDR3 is TGTGCCAGTAGTCCGGACAGGGGGCGGAACACTGAAGCTTTCTTT. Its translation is CASSPDRGRNTEAFF.